This T cell receptor (beta chain) is from a study of cytomegalovirus exposure and HLA in healthy donors. Overall study findings and caveats: TCR beta sequences reportedly predicted most subjects' HLA-A and HLA-B alleles accurately. Some V segments, including TRBV6-2 and TRBV6-3, were excluded as indistinguishable. Later analysis associated a missense DCLRE1C variant with TCR beta V- and J-gene trimming.

The ends were cut back, 0 bases at V and 11 bases at J, with 17 bases in the middle. Germline V gene lookup returns CDR1 SGDLS and CDR2 YYNGEE. This CDR3 contains 14 residues. The primer mix had 60 Vbeta and 13 Jbeta primers. Measured with immunoSEQ multiplex PCR; TCRdb has only the in-frame clones, and not every one. This repertoire comprises about 110,000 clones; its ten largest clones make up approximately 3.9%. Comments on this clone: The antigen remains unidentified.

This sequence was found in a man aged 18 to 29 in good health and CMV-seronegative. Material for sequencing was PBMCs. The V and J genes are TRBV9 and TRBJ1-1; D unclear. CDR3 nucleotides: TGTGCCAGCAGCGTAGGGGCCGTGGGCGGGCCGGCTTTCTTT. It specifies CASSVGAVGGPAFF.